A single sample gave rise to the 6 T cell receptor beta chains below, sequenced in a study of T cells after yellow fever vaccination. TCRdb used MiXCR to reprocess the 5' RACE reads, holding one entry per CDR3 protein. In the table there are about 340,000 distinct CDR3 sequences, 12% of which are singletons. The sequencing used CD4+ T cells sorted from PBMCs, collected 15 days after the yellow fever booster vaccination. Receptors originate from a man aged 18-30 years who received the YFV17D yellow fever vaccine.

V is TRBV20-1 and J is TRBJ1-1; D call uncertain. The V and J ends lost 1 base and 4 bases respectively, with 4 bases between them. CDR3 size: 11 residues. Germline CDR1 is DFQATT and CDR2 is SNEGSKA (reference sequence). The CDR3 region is CSARAGTEAFF. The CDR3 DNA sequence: TGCAGTGCTAGAGCTGGCACTGAAGCTTTCTTT.

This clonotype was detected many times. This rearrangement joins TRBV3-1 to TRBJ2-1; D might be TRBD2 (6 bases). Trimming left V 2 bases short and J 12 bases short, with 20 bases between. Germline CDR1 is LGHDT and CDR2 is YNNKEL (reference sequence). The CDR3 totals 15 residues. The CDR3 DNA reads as TGTGCCAGCAGCCAACAGCACCGATCTAGCGAAGCGCAGTTCTTC. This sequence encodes CASSQQHRSSEAQFF.

CDR3 nucleotides: TGCGCCAGCAGCCCTAGAGCGGGGGGGCGGCAAGATACGCAGTATTTT. Translating gives CASSPRAGGRQDTQYF. The genes are TRBV4-1 and TRBJ2-3, with 10 bases fitting TRBD2. CDR3 size: 16 residues. Germline V CDR1 and CDR2: MGHRA, YSYEKL. V was clipped by 4 bases and J by 5 bases; unmatched bases: 9.

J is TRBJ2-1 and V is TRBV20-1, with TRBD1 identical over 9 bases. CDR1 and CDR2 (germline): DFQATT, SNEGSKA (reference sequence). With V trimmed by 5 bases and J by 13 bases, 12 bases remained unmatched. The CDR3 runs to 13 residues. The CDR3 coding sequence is TGCAGTGCTGTCAGGACAGGGGCCGTTCCCCAGTTCTTC. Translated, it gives CSAVRTGAVPQFF.

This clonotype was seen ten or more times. The CDR3 protein is CASSLARDWTSGYNEQFF. In DNA, the CDR3 is TGTGCCAGCAGCTTAGCGCGGGATTGGACTAGTGGGTACAATGAGCAGTTCTTC. The J gene is TRBJ2-1, the V gene TRBV7-8, with 7 bases that match TRBD2. The V and J ends lost 0 bases and 4 bases, in that order; junction bases with no gene match: 12. This CDR3 has 18 residues. Germline V gives CDR1 SGHVS, CDR2 FQNEAQ.

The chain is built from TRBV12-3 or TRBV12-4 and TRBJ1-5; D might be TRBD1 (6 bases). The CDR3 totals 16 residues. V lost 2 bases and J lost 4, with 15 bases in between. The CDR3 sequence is CASSLSAQGTNQPQHF. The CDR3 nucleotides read TGTGCCAGCAGTTTATCTGCCCAGGGGACAAATCAGCCCCAGCATTTT.